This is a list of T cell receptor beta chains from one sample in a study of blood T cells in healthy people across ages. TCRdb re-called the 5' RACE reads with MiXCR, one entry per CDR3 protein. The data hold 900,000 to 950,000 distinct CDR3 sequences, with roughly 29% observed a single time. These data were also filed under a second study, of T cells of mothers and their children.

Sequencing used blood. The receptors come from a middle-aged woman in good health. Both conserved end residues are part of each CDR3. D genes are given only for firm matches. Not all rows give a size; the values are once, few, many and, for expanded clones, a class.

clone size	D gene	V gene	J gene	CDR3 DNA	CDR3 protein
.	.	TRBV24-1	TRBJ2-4	TGTGCCACCAGTGATAGGCTGGCCAAAAACATTCAGTACTTC	CATSDRLAKNIQYF
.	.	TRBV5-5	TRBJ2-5	TGTGCCAGCAGCCGCCTCGGGACCGCGGGAGAGACCCAGTACTTC	CASSRLGTAGETQYF
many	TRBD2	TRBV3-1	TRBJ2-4	TGTGCCAGCAGCCTTGCTCTAGCGGGGGGCTCCATTCAGTACTTC	CASSLALAGGSIQYF
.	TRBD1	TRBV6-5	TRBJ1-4	TGTGCCAGCAGTGCCCTGACAGGGCAAGGTGAAAAACTGTTTTTT	CASSALTGQGEKLFF
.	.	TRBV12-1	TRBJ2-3	TGTGCCAGCAGGGACAGGCGCACAGATACGCAGTATTTT	CASRDRRTDTQYF
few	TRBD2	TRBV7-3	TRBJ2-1	TGTGCCAGCAGCGCCCTAGCGGGGGGGTCCCGGGGCAATGAGCAGTTCTTC	CASSALAGGSRGNEQFF
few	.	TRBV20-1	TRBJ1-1	TGCAGGGGGGCGAGGAACACTGAAGCTTTCTTT	CRGARNTEAFF
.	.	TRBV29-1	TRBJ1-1	TGCAGCGTAACGACTGGGGAGAACACTGAAGCTTTCTTT	CSVTTGENTEAFF
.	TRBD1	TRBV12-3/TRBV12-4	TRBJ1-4	TGTGCCAGCAGATCGACAGGGGTCAATGAAAAACTGTTTTTT	CASRSTGVNEKLFF
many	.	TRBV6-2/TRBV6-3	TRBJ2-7	TGTGCCAGCAGTTTCACAGGGGGGGGATTCTCCTACGAGCAGTACTTC	CASSFTGGGFSYEQYF
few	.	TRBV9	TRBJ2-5	TGTGCCAGCAGCGTAGCGACCCAAGAGACCCAGTACTTC	CASSVATQETQYF
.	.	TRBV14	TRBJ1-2	TGTGCCAGCAGCCAAGATAGGGCCGGACGCTATGGCTACACCTTC	CASSQDRAGRYGYTF
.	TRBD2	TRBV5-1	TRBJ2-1	TGCGCCAGCAGCTTGGAGGCTAGCGGGGACTACAATGAGCAGTTCTTC	CASSLEASGDYNEQFF
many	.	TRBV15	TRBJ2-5	TGTGCCACCAGCAGACGTGATGGGGGGGCCCATCAAGAGACCCAGTACTTC	CATSRRDGGAHQETQYF
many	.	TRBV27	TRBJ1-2	TGTGCCAGCAGTCGTCAGGGGTTGCGCGGCTACACCTTC	CASSRQGLRGYTF
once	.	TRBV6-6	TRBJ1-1	TGTGCCAGCAGTTACGGGGAGGGAAATGAAGCTTTCTTT	CASSYGEGNEAFF
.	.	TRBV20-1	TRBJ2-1	TGCAGTGCCACGCCCCCGGGGCTCCACAATGGGCAGTTCTTC	CSATPPGLHNGQFF
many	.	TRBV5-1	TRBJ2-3	TGCGCCAGCAGCTTGGGGTTCAGCACAGATACGCAGTATTTT	CASSLGFSTDTQYF
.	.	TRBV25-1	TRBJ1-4	TGTGCCAGCAGTGAATATTCCGGGGCCACTAATGAAAAACTGTTTTTT	CASSEYSGATNEKLFF
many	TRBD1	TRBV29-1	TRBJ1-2	TGCAGCGTCGCGAGGACAGGGGGCACCTCCTTAGGCTACACCTTC	CSVARTGGTSLGYTF
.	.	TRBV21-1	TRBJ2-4	TGTGCCAGCAGCAAAGGGATACAGGGGAGCAAAAACATTCAGTACTTC	CASSKGIQGSKNIQYF
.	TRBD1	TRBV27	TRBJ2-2	TGTGCCAGCAGGCCGACAGGGACCAACACCGGGGAGCTGTTTTTT	CASRPTGTNTGELFF
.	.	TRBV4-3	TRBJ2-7	TGCGCCAGCAGCCAAGATTCGGGGTTTCCCTACGAGCAGTACTTC	CASSQDSGFPYEQYF
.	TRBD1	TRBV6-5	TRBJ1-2	TGTGCCAGCAGTTACTCCTTGACAGGGGTTAATGGCTACACCTTC	CASSYSLTGVNGYTF
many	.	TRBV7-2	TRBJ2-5	TGTGCCAGCAGCCCCATCTCCCGAGAGACCCAGTACTTC	CASSPISRETQYF
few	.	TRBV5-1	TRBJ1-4	TGCGCCAGCAGGAAGACGGGAAATGAAAAACTGTTTTTT	CASRKTGNEKLFF
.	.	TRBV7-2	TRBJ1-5	TGTGCCAGCAGCCCCATAGGATTGGGTAGCAATCAGCCCCAGCATTTT	CASSPIGLGSNQPQHF
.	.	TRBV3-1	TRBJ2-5	TGTGCCAGCAGCCAAGATTCGGCGTCCCAAGAGACCCAGTACTTC	CASSQDSASQETQYF
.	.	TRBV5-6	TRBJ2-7	TGTGCCAGCAGCTTGCTGGGCCGCTCCTACGAGCAGTACTTC	CASSLLGRSYEQYF
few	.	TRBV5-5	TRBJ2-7	TGTGCCAGCAGCCCCTCCGGGACGGCCGCGGACGAGCAGTACTTC	CASSPSGTAADEQYF
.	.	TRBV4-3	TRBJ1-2	TGCGCCAGCAGCCAAGGCCGGACTGGCTCGGGCGGCTACACCTTC	CASSQGRTGSGGYTF
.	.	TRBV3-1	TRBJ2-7	TGTGCCAACAGCCAGAGGACAGAGCCCTACGAGCAGTACTTC	CANSQRTEPYEQYF
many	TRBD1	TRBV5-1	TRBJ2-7	TGCGCCAGCAGCCGGGACAGGGCAAGCTACGAGCAGTACTTC	CASSRDRASYEQYF
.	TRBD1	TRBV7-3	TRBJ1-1	TGTGCCAGCAGCTTCGGGACAGGGAGCACTGAAGCTTTCTTT	CASSFGTGSTEAFF
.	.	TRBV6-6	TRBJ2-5	TGTGCCAGCAGTCTTACTCAAACCGGGACAACCCAAGAGACCCAGTACTTC	CASSLTQTGTTQETQYF
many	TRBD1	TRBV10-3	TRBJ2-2	TGTGCCATCAGTGAGTGGGACAGGGACACCGGGGAGCTGTTTTTT	CAISEWDRDTGELFF
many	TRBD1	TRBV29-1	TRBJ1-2	TGCAGCGTTGGGGACAGGGGGTACTATGGCTACACCTTC	CSVGDRGYYGYTF
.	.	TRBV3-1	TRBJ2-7	TGTGCCAGCAGCCAAGAGAGAGGCGGGTATACCTACGAGCAGTACTTC	CASSQERGGYTYEQYF
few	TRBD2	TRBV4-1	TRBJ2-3	TGCGCCAGCAGCGAAAGCGGGGGGGACCGCACAGATACGCAGTATTTT	CASSESGGDRTDTQYF
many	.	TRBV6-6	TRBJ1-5	TGTGCCAGCAGTTACGGGCGTAGCAATCAGCCCCAGCATTTT	CASSYGRSNQPQHF
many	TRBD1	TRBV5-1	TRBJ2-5	TGCGCCAGCAGCCCGGGGACAGGTATAACCGAAGAGACCCAGTACTTC	CASSPGTGITEETQYF
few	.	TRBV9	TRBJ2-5	TGTGCCAGCAGCGTAGCGGCAGGGACGCAAGAGACCCAGTACTTC	CASSVAAGTQETQYF
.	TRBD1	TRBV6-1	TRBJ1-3	TGTGCCAGCAACTCCCAGCGACCAGGGGGTGGTGGAAACACCATATATTTT	CASNSQRPGGGGNTIYF
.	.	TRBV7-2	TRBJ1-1	TGTGCCAGCAGCTTAAATGGGAGAAATACTGAAGCTTTCTTT	CASSLNGRNTEAFF
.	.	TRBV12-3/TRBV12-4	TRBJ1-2	TGTGCCAGCAGTCGGCGTGGCAGGGCCTATGGCTACACCTTC	CASSRRGRAYGYTF
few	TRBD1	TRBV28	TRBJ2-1	TGTGCCAGCAGACCCGGGACAGCAGACTACAATGAGCAGTTCTTC	CASRPGTADYNEQFF
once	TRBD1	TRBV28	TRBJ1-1	TGTGCCACCAAAGAAAGGTCGTGGGGACAGGGCCCGAGTACTGAAGCTTTCTTT	CATKERSWGQGPSTEAFF
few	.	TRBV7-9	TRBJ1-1	TGTGCCAGCAGCTTTTCGCAGGATGTGAACACTGAAGCTTTCTTT	CASSFSQDVNTEAFF
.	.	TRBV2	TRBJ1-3	TGTGCCAGCAGTGTCGGGGGGAGAGGATCTGGAAACACCATATATTTT	CASSVGGRGSGNTIYF
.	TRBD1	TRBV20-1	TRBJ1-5	TGCAGTGCCCTAACCGGGACAGTTGGTCAGCCCCAGCATTTT	CSALTGTVGQPQHF
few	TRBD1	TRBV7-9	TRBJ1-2	TGTGCCAGCAGCCTCCAACCGACAGGGAATGGCTACACCTTC	CASSLQPTGNGYTF
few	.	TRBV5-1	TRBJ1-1	TGCGCCAGCAGCTTCGGCAGTTGGATTCAGCTCTCTATGAACACTGAAGCTTTCTTT	CASSFGSWIQLSMNTEAFF
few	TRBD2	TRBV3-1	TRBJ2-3	TGTGCCAGCAGCGCCAGCGGGGCCAGCACAGATACGCAGTATTTT	CASSASGASTDTQYF
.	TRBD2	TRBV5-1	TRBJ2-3	TGCGCCAGCAGCTTGGTGGTAGCGGGGCCGACAGATACGCAGTATTTT	CASSLVVAGPTDTQYF
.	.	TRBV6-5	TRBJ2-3	TGTGCCAGCAGTTTGTTATGGGGAGATACGCAGTATTTT	CASSLLWGDTQYF
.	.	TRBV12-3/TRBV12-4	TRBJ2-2	TGTGCCAGCAGACTCGCCCTAGGATTGAACACCGGGGAGCTGTTTTTT	CASRLALGLNTGELFF
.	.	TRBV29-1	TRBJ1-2	TGCAGCGTAACAAACGTGGACACTCACCTGGGGGGGCTCTATGGCTACACCTTC	CSVTNVDTHLGGLYGYTF
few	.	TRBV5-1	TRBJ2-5	TGCGCCAGCAGCTTGGATGGGTCTCAAGAGACCCAGTACTTC	CASSLDGSQETQYF
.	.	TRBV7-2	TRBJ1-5	TGTGCCAGCAGCCCGAACAGGGTCGGCAATCAGCCCCAGCATTTT	CASSPNRVGNQPQHF